The next 20 T cell receptor beta chains were all read from a single sample in a study of CD8 T cells in Susac syndrome. Random hexamers were used to reverse transcribe roughly 0.45 to 1 ug of RNA. TCRdb recomputed calls from the immunoSEQ multiplex PCR reads with MiXCR, one row per CDR3 protein. Counted here are 130,000 to 150,000 distinct CDR3 sequences, roughly 95% occurring once; the ten biggest clones make up approximately 0.08%. The sample comprised CD4+ T cells from PBMCs. The receptors here all came from a human donor with Susac syndrome.

The V gene is TRBV12-3 or TRBV12-4, the J gene TRBJ2-5, with D possibly TRBD2 on 5 matching bases. The CDR3 runs 14 residues. V lost 0 bases, J lost 4 bases, and 9 bases lay in between. CDR3 coding DNA: TGTGCCAGCAGTTTAGCGGGAGTGGGAGAGACCCAGTACTTC. Protein: CASSLAGVGETQYF.

The chain is built from TRBV20-1 and TRBJ2-7; 15 positions match TRBD2. The CDR3 is 14 residues long. The J segment lost 3 bases and the V segment lost 6 bases, leaving 3 bases of the junction unmatched. In germline, CDR1 is DFQATT, CDR2 SNEGSKA (reference sequence). The CDR3 protein is CSAQGLAGGYEQYF. The CDR3 bases are TGCAGTGCGCAGGGACTAGCGGGGGGCTACGAGCAGTACTTC.

This chain joins TRBV9 and TRBJ2-7; 7 bases align to TRBD1. The CDR3 sequence is 14 residues long. Germline V lookup: CDR1 SGDLS, CDR2 YYNGEE. The V and J ends lost 0 bases and 3 bases, in that order; junction bases with no gene match: 3. Written as DNA, the CDR3 is TGTGCCAGCAGCGTAGACAGACAGGGCTACGAGCAGTACTTC. It specifies CASSVDRQGYEQYF.

The gene calls are TRBV20-1 and TRBJ2-5; 15 bases are a match to TRBD2. This CDR3 comprises 15 residues. Trimming cost V 6 bases and J 3 bases; bases outside gene matches: 5. Germline V gene lookup returns CDR1 DFQATT and CDR2 SNEGSKA (reference sequence). The CDR3 is CSARTSGRVKETQYF. DNA for the CDR3: TGCAGTGCCAGGACTAGCGGGAGGGTGAAAGAGACCCAGTACTTC.

The chain couples TRBV20-1 to TRBJ1-2, with a possible D match to TRBD1 (5 bases). Germline V gene data show CDR1 as DFQATT and CDR2 as SNEGSKA (reference sequence). V shed 4 bases and J shed 3 bases, with 6 bases lying between them. The CDR3 sequence is 11 residues long. CDR3: CSATRDYGYTF. The CDR3 DNA reads as TGCAGTGCTACCAGGGACTATGGCTACACCTTC.

The rearrangement uses TRBV3-1 and TRBJ1-1; no reliable D call. CDR1 LGHDT and CDR2 YNNKEL come from the germline V gene (reference sequence). The CDR3 contains 13 residues. The V and J ends lost 7 bases and 8 bases respectively, with 17 bases between them. The CDR3 nucleotides are TGTGCCAGCACCCCCCGGTTGGGAGGGGAAGCTTTCTTT. Amino acid sequence: CASTPRLGGEAFF.

The J gene is TRBJ1-1, the V gene TRBV28, with D possibly being TRBD1 (5 bases). The length of the CDR3 is 13 residues. Germline CDR1 reads MDHEN; CDR2 reads SYDVKM. V shed 7 bases and J shed 2 bases, with 11 bases lying between them. This chain's CDR3 is CASTRDGNTEAFF. As DNA, the CDR3 is TGTGCCAGCACCCGGGACGGCAACACTGAAGCTTTCTTT.

The gene calls are TRBV24-1 and TRBJ2-4; the D is unclear. The CDR3 covers 13 residues. V was clipped by 2 bases and J by 6 bases, with 7 bases between them. Germline-derived CDR1 and CDR2 are KGHDR and SFDVKD. CDR3 DNA: TGTGCCACCAGTGATTCGGGCCGAAACATTCAGTACTTC. As protein: CATSDSGRNIQYF.

This chain uses TRBV28 with TRBJ2-3; D is ambiguous. Germline V CDR1 and CDR2: MDHEN, SYDVKM. The CDR3 sequence is 15 residues long. The V gene lost 3 bases and the J gene lost 1 base, with 11 bases spanning the gap. The CDR3 DNA is TGTGCCAGCAGTTTGGCTAGGGTGGGCACAGATACGCAGTATTTT. Protein product: CASSLARVGTDTQYF.

The chain couples TRBV12-3 or TRBV12-4 to TRBJ2-4; 9 bases are a match to TRBD2. The junction had 8 bases not matched to a gene; V was cut back by 3 bases and J by 8 bases. This CDR3 contains 15 residues. For the CDR3, the DNA is TGTGCCAGCAGTTTGGGACTAGCTGGGAGGGACATTCAGTACTTC. Its protein is CASSLGLAGRDIQYF.

The J gene is TRBJ2-5, the V gene TRBV4-2; no clear D gene. The CDR3 extends over 14 amino acids. V lost 3 bases and J 3 bases, leaving 11 bases between the germline ends. CDR1 is LGHNA, CDR2 YNFKEQ, per germline. CDR3 loop: CASSHLHTEETQYF. CDR3 nucleotides: TGTGCCAGCAGCCATCTCCACACAGAAGAGACCCAGTACTTC.

This chain links TRBV20-1 with TRBJ1-2, with D maybe TRBD1 (6 bases). The CDR3 is 13 amino acids. V was clipped by 6 bases and J by 1 base, with 12 bases between them. The germline CDR1 and CDR2 sequences are DFQATT and SNEGSKA (reference sequence). DNA of the CDR3: TGCAGTGCAAAGGACAGTTTTAACTATGGCTACACCTTC. Residues: CSAKDSFNYGYTF.

This clonotype was counted a single time. This chain connects TRBV7-2 to TRBJ2-2, with 9 bases identical to TRBD2. CDR1 SGHTA and CDR2 FQGNSA come from the germline V gene. V was pared by 5 bases and J by 3 bases, with 7 bases of the junction left unmatched. The CDR3 consists of 16 residues. In nucleotides, the CDR3 is TGTGCCAGCAGCATGCGGGGGGGCCGAGACACCGGGGAGCTGTTTTTT. It specifies CASSMRGGRDTGELFF.

The chain carries TRBV18 and TRBJ2-5, with a weak D call TRBD2 (6 bases). The CDR3 sequence is 15 residues long. Per the germline V gene, CDR1 is KGHSH and CDR2 is LQKENI. Trimming shortened V by 3 bases and J by 5 bases, and 16 bases separated the two germline ends. This chain's CDR3 is CASSPEGLSGETQYF. CDR3 DNA: TGTGCCAGCTCACCGGAAGGACTCAGCGGGGAGACCCAGTACTTC.

V gene TRBV23-1 combines with J gene TRBJ1-2; D call uncertain. TRBV23-1 is flagged as an ORF with uncertain function. Between the trimmed V and J ends, which lost 7 bases and 2 bases, there was a span of 14 bases. CDR3 length: 14 amino acids. The CDR3 region has the DNA TGCGCCAGCATCGGCCAGCCACCCAACTATGGCTACACCTTC. Translated, it gives CASIGQPPNYGYTF.

This clonotype occurred once. The chain has TRBV4-2 and TRBJ2-5; 8 bases agree with TRBD1. Germline-derived CDR1 and CDR2 are LGHNA and YNFKEQ. V lost 0 bases and J lost 4; bases outside the gene matches: 10. This CDR3 contains 17 residues. CDR3 nucleotides: TGTGCCAGCAGCCAAGAGGTTCGGGCAGGGGGCGGAGAGACCCAGTACTTC. This codes for CASSQEVRAGGGETQYF.

This chain joins TRBV7-8 and TRBJ2-2; TRBD1 aligns across 8 bases. V trimming: 5 bases; J trimming: 5 bases; junction bases outside the gene matches: 10. The germline gives CDR1 SGHVS, CDR2 FQNEAQ. The CDR3 loop spans 16 amino acids. CDR3: CASSHKDRVLTGELFF. DNA for the CDR3: TGTGCCAGCAGCCACAAGGACAGGGTTCTTACCGGGGAGCTGTTTTTT.

The V gene is TRBV3-1, the J gene TRBJ2-7, with D perhaps given as TRBD1 or TRBD2 (6 bases each). Germline CDR1 reads LGHDT; CDR2 reads YNNKEL (reference sequence). CDR3 length equals 15 residues. Trimming took 0 bases from V and 4 from J, leaving 13 bases between them. In DNA, the CDR3 is TGTGCCAGCAGCCAAGAAGGGGGGAGGAGGTACGAGCAGTACTTC. Amino acid sequence: CASSQEGGRRYEQYF.

The V gene is TRBV5-1, the J gene TRBJ2-2; D possibly corresponds to TRBD2 (5 bases). This CDR3 has 16 amino acids. Trimming cost V 1 base and J 0 bases, with 10 bases left between them. CDR1 is SGHRS, CDR2 YFSETQ, per germline. As DNA, the CDR3 is TGCGCCAGCAGCTTGATTCGGGGAGCGAACACCGGGGAGCTGTTTTTT. This sequence encodes CASSLIRGANTGELFF.

This clonotype was seen a few times. The chain recombines TRBV6-6 with TRBJ1-2, with D uncertain. From germline, CDR1 is MNHNY and CDR2 SVGAGI (reference sequence). This CDR3 comprises 11 residues. V was clipped by 4 bases and J by 2 bases, with 2 bases between them. The CDR3 DNA is TGTGCCAGCAGTTCGAACTATGGCTACACCTTC. The encoded protein is CASSSNYGYTF.